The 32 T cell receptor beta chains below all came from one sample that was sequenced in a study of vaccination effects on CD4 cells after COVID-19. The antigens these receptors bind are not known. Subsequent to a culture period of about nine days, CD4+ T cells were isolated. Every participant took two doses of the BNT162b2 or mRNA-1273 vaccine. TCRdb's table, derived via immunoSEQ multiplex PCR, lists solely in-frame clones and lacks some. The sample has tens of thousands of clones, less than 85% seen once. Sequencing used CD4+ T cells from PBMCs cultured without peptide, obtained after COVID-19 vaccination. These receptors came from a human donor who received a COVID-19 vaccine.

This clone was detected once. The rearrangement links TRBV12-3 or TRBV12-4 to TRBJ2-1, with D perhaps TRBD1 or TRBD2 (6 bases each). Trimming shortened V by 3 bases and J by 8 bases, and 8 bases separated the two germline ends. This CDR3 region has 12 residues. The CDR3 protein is CASSFGGHEQFF. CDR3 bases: TGTGCCAGCAGTTTCGGGGGCCATGAGCAGTTCTTC.

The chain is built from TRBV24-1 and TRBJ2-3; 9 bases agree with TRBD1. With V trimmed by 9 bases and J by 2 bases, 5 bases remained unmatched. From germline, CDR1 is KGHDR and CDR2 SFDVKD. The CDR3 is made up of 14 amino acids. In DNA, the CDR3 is TGTGCCACCGCCGGGACAGGGTTCACAGATACGCAGTATTTT. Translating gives CATAGTGFTDTQYF.

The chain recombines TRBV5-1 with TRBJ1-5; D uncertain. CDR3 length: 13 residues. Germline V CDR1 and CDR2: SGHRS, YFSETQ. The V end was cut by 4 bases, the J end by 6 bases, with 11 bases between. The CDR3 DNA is TGCGCCAGCAGCAGGATGCCCGGTCAGCCCCAGCATTTT. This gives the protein CASSRMPGQPQHF.

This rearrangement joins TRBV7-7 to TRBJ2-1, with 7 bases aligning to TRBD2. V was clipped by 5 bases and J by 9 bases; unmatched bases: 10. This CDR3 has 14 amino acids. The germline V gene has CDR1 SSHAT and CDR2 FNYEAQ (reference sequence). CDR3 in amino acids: CASSPVGGQGEQFF. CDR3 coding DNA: TGTGCCAGCAGCCCGGTGGGAGGGCAGGGTGAGCAGTTCTTC. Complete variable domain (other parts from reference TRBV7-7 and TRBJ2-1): GAGVSQSPRYKVTKRGQDVTLRCDPISSHATLYWYQQALGQGPEFLTYFNYEAQPDKSGLPSDRFSAERPEGSISTLTIQRTEQRDSAMYRCASSPVGGQGEQFFGPGTRLTVL.

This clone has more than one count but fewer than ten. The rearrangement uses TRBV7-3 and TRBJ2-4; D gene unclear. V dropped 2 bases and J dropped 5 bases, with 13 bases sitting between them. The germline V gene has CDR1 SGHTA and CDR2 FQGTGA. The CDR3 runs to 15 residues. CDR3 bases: TGTGCCAGCAGCTTAGGGCAGCTAGACGAAAACATTCAGTACTTC. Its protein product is CASSLGQLDENIQYF.

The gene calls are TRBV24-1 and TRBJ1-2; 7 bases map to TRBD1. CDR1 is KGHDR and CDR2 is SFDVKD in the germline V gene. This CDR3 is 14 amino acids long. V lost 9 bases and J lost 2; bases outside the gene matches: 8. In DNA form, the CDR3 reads TGTGCCACCGCGGGGACAGATACGAACTATGGCTACACCTTC. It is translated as CATAGTDTNYGYTF.

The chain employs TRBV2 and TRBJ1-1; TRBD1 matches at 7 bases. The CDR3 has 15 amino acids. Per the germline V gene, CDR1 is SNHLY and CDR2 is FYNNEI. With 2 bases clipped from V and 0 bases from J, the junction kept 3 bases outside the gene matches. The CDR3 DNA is TGTGCCAGCAGTGAACCGGGACAGATGAACACTGAAGCTTTCTTT. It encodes CASSEPGQMNTEAFF.

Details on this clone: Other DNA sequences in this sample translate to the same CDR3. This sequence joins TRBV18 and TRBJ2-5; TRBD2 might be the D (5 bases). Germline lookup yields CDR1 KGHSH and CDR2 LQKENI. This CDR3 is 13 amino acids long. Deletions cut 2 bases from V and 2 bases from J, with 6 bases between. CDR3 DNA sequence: TGTGCCAGCTCACCAGGAGGACAAGAGACCCAGTACTTC. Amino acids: CASSPGGQETQYF.

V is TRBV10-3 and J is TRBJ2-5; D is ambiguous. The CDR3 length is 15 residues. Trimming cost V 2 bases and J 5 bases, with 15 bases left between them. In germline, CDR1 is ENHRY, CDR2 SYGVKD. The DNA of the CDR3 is TGTGCCATCAGTGAGCGAACACTGGTCGGGGAGACCCAGTACTTC. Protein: CAISERTLVGETQYF.

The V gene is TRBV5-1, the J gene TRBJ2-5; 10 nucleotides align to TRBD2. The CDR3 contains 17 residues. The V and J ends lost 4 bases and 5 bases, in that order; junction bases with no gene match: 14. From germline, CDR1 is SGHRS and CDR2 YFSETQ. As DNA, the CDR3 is TGCGCCAGCAGCGGTAGACTAGCGGGCCCCTTCAAGGAGACCCAGTACTTC. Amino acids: CASSGRLAGPFKETQYF.

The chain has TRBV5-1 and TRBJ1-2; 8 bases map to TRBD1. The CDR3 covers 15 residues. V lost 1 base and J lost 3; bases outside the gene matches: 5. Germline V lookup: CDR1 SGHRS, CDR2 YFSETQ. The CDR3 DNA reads TGCGCCAGCAGCTTGACGGCAGGGGGCGACTATGGCTACACCTTC. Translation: CASSLTAGGDYGYTF.

This CDR3 is CASSQGTGRGNQPQHF. As DNA, the CDR3 is TGTGCCAGCAGCCAAGGGACGGGGCGAGGCAATCAGCCCCAGCATTTT. The chain recombines TRBV6-6 with TRBJ1-5; D is possibly TRBD1 (5 bases). The V gene's germline CDR1 is MNHNY and CDR2 SVGAGI (reference sequence). The CDR3 runs to 16 residues. V lost 6 bases, J lost 2 bases, and 17 bases lay in between.

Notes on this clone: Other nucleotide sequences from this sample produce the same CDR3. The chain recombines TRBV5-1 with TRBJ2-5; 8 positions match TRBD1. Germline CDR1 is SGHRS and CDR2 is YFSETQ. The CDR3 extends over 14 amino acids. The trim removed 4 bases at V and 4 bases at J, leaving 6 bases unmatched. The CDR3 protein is CASSPGQGGETQYF. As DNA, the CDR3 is TGCGCCAGCAGCCCAGGACAGGGCGGAGAGACCCAGTACTTC.

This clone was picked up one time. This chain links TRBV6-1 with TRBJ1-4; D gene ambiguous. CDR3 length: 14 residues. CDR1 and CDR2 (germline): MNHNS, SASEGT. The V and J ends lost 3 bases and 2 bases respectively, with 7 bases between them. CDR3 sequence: CASSDGVTNEKLFF. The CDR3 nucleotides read TGTGCCAGCAGTGATGGGGTTACTAATGAAAAACTGTTTTTT.

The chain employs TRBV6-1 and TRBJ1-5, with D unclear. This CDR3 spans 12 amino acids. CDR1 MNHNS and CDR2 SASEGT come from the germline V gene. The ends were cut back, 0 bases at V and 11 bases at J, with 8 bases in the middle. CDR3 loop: CASSEAGRTQHF. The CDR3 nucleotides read TGTGCCAGCAGTGAAGCGGGTCGGACCCAGCATTTT.

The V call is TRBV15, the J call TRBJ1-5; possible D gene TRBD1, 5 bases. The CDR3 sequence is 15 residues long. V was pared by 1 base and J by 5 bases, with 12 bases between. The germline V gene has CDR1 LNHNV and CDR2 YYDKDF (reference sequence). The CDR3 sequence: CATSRVDTLYQPQHF. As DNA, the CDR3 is TGTGCCACCAGCAGAGTGGACACCCTTTATCAGCCCCAGCATTTT.

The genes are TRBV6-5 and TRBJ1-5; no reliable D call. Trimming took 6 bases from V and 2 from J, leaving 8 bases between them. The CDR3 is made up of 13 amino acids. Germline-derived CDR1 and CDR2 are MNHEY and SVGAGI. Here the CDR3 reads CASSLMGNQPQHF. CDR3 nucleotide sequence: TGTGCCAGCAGCCTTATGGGCAATCAGCCCCAGCATTTT.

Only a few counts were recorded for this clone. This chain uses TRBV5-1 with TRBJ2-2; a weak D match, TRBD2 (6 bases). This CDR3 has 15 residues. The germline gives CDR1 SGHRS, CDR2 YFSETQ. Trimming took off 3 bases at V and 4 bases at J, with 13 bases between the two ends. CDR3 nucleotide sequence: TGCGCCAGCAGCTCGGGACTGTTGATCACCGGGGAGCTGTTTTTT. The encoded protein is CASSSGLLITGELFF.

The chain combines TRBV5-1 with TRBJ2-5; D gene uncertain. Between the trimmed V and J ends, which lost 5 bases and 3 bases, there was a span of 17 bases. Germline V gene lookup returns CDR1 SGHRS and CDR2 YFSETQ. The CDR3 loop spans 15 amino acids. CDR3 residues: CASRGTGLGEETQYF. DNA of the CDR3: TGCGCCAGCAGGGGTACCGGGTTGGGCGAAGAGACCCAGTACTTC.

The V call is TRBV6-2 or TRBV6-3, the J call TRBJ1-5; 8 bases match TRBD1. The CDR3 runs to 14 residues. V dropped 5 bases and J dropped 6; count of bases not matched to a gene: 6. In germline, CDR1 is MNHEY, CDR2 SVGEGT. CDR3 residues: CASSGTGGSQPQHF. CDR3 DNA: TGTGCCAGCAGTGGGACAGGAGGGAGTCAGCCCCAGCATTTT.

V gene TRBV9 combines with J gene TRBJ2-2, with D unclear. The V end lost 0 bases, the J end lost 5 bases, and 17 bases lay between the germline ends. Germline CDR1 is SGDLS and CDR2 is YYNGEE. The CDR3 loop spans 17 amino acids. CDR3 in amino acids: CASSVARWSLGTGELFF. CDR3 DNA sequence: TGTGCCAGCAGCGTAGCCCGGTGGTCTTTAGGTACCGGGGAGCTGTTTTTT.

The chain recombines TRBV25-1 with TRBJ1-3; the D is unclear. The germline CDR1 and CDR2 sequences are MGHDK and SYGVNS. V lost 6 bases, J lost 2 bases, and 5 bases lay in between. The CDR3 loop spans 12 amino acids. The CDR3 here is CASRAPGNTIYF. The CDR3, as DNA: TGTGCCAGCAGAGCCCCTGGAAACACCATATATTTT.

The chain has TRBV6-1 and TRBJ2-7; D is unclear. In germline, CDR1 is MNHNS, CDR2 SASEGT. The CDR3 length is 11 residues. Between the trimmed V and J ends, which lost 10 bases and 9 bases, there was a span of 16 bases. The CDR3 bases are TGTGCCAACCACTTCTCGGGCGTGCAGTACGTC. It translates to CANHFSGVQYV.

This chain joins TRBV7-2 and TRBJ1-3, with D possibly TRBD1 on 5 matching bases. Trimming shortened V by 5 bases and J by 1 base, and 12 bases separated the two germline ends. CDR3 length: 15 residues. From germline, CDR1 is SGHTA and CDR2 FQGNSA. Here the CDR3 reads CASSISQGSGNTIYF. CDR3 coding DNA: TGTGCCAGCAGCATAAGCCAGGGTTCTGGAAACACCATATATTTT.

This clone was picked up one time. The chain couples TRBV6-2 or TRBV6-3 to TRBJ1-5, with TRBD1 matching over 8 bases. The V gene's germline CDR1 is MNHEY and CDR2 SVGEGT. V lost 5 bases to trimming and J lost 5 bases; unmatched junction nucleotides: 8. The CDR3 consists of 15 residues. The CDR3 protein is CASSTIGQGYQPQHF. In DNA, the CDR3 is TGTGCCAGCAGTACCATCGGACAGGGCTATCAGCCCCAGCATTTT.

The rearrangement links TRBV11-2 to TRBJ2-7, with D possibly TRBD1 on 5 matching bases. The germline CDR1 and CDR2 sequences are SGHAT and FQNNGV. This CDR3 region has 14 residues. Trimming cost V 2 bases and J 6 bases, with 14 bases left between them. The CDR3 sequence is CASSLIGPTGEQYV. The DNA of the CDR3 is TGTGCCAGCAGCTTAATAGGGCCCACAGGCGAGCAGTACGTC.

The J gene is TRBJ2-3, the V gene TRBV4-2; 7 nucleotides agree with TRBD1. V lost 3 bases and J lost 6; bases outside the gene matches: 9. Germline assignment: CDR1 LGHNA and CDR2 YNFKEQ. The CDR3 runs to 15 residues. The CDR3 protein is CASSQGQSRSDTQYF. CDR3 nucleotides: TGTGCCAGCAGCCAGGGACAGTCGCGCTCGGATACGCAGTATTTT.

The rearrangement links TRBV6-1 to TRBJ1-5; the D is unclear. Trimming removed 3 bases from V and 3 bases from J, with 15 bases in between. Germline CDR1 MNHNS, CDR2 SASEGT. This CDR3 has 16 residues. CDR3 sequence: CASSDIFYSVNQPQHF. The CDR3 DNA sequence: TGTGCCAGCAGTGATATTTTTTACAGCGTCAATCAGCCCCAGCATTTT.

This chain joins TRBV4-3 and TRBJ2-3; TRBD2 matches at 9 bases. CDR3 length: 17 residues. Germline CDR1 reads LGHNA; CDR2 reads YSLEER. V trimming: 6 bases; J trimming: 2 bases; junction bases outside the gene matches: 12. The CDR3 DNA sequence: TGCGCCAGCAGTCCCCAACCTAGCGGGGCGAACACAGATACGCAGTATTTT. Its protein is CASSPQPSGANTDTQYF.

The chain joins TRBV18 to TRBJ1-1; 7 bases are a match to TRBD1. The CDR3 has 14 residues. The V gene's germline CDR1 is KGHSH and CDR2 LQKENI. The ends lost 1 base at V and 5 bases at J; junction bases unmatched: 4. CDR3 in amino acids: CASSPQGARTEAFF. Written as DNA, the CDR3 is TGTGCCAGCTCACCACAGGGGGCTAGGACTGAAGCTTTCTTT.

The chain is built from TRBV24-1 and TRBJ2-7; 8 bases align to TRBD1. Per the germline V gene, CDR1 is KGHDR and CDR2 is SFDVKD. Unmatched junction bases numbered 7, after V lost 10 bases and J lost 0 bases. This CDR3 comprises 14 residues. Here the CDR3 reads CATSRDRSSYEQYV. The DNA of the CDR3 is TGTGCCACAAGCCGGGACAGGAGCTCCTACGAGCAGTACGTC.

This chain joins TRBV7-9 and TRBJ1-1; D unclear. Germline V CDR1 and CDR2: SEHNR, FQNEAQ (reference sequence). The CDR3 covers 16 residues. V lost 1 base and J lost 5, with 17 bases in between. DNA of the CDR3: TGTGCCAGCAGCTTAGGTTTCGGCACCCCGTGGACTGAAGCTTTCTTT. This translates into CASSLGFGTPWTEAFF.